The source of this TCR beta chain is a study of blood T cells in healthy people across ages. Findings and caveats of the study: With donor CMV status unknown, expanded clonotype changes were possibly confounded. The study could not conclusively compare naive and antigen-experienced cells, given its unsorted PBMCs.

A second PCR of roughly 6 to 12 cycles used a sample-barcoded 5' primer and a J-beta primer mix. MiXCR, applied by TCRdb to the 5' RACE reads, yields one record per CDR3 protein. The sample lists some 900,000 distinct CDR3 sequences, about 28% occurring once. Each donor gave 9.5 to 10 milliliters of peripheral blood. Isolation recovered at least 6.5 million PBMCs from every sample. The CDR3 is 15 residues long. CDR1 is SEHNR, CDR2 FQNEAQ, per germline (reference sequence). J was trimmed by 0 bases and V by 5 bases; bases with no gene match: 4. This clonotype was counted ten times or more. The antigen is not known.

The specimen sequenced was blood. The chain carries TRBV7-9 and TRBJ2-3; 8 nucleotides line up with TRBD1. This clonotype was obtained from an elderly woman in good health. CDR3 bases: TGTGCCAGCAGCGTCCACAGGGGGAGCACAGATACGCAGTATTTT. It yields the protein CASSVHRGSTDTQYF.